This entry is about one T cell receptor (beta chain). The antigen is undetermined. CDR1 and CDR2 from the germline V gene are SNHLY and FYNNEI. The CDR3 is made up of 16 amino acids. The V gene end was trimmed by 8 bases and the J gene end by 6 bases; junction bases not matched to a gene: 16. The table came from immunoSEQ multiplex PCR; TCRdb's copy has only in-frame clones and leaves some out. The sample consists of 2 million to 2.5 million clones, over 90% of them appearing once. Donation came from healthy HIV-negative adults that had no recent acute infections or vaccinations. The data were obtained in a study of shared clonotypes between healthy human individuals. Findings of the study overall: Naive subsets usually exceeded memory subsets in estimated richness.

The V call is TRBV2, the J call TRBJ2-7, with 10 bases lining up with TRBD1. The sequencing input was naive CD4+ T cells from PBMCs. The subset is: CD45RA+ positively selected. The origin of this receptor is a man between 18 and 29 years old in good health. Some clones in this sample may be carry-over from other donors' samples. CDR3 in amino acids: CASSQFYGTGAGEQYF. The CDR3 nucleotides are TGTGCCAGCTCACAATTTTACGGGACAGGGGCTGGCGAGCAGTACTTC.